One and the same sample provided the 19 T cell receptor beta chains below, sequenced in a study of shared clonotypes between healthy human individuals (dated by TCRdb to 2018 to 2020). Library creation used the immunoSEQ multiplex PCR assay. The source is immuneACCESS, and TCRdb retained only in-frame sequences with V and J called. Part of the clones is not carried over; for the studies checked, unresolved V genes explain less than half of this, and the remainder is unexplained. The sample has some 450,000 clones on record, 70% to 80% of them singletons. Around 12% of the sample is taken by the ten largest. The sequenced sample consisted of PBMCs. The source is a woman aged 40-49 years in good health. Some clones in this sample may be carry-over from other donors' samples.

V gene TRBV2 combines with J gene TRBJ2-2; D unclear. V was clipped by 4 bases and J by 1 base, with 7 bases between them. The CDR3 length is 14 residues. Germline V gives CDR1 SNHLY, CDR2 FYNNEI. The CDR3 coding sequence is TGTGCCAGCAGTGGTCTACTGAACACCGGGGAGCTGTTTTTT. Translated, it gives CASSGLLNTGELFF.

The chain employs TRBV19 and TRBJ2-2, with D possibly matching TRBD2 (6 bases). Trimming removed 5 bases at V and 5 bases at J, with 12 bases between. The CDR3 sequence is 14 residues long. The germline CDR1 and CDR2 sequences are LNHDA and SQIVND (reference sequence). Written as DNA, the CDR3 is TGTGCCAGTAGTGTTCTAGGAGGGACCGGGGAGCTGTTTTTT. Translating it yields CASSVLGGTGELFF.

As concerns this clone: Mismatch with germline at one junction end may stem from a read error. This sequence joins TRBV7-7 and TRBJ1-4, with a tentative D call TRBD1 (5 bases). The CDR3 sequence is 15 residues long. The germline V gene has CDR1 SSHAT and CDR2 FNYEAQ (reference sequence). CDR3 in DNA: TGTGCTAGCAGCTTAGGCGGGGCGCGGGGTGAAAAACTGTTTTTT. Translating it yields CASSLGGARGEKLFF.

Many counts were recorded for this clone. The V and J genes are TRBV7-2 and TRBJ1-3; possible D gene TRBD1, 6 bases. This CDR3 comprises 16 residues. Trimming stripped 5 bases from V and 0 bases from J, with 14 bases between. CDR1 is SGHTA, CDR2 FQGNSA, per germline. The CDR3 DNA reads as TGTGCCAGCAGCATCGACAGGACCCTCTCTGGAAACACCATATATTTT. Its translation is CASSIDRTLSGNTIYF.

The rearrangement links TRBV6-6 to TRBJ2-7, with D unresolved. This CDR3 spans 13 amino acids. V dropped 7 bases and J dropped 0 bases, with 10 bases sitting between them. Germline values: CDR1 MNHNY, CDR2 SVGAGI (reference sequence). The CDR3 protein is CASTHSVSYEQYF. The CDR3 nucleotides read TGTGCCAGCACCCACTCGGTCTCCTACGAGCAGTACTTC.

The V and J genes are TRBV10-3 and TRBJ1-1, with D perhaps matching TRBD1 (6 bases). The V end was cut by 6 bases, the J end by 5 bases, with 16 bases between. Germline V gives CDR1 ENHRY, CDR2 SYGVKD. This CDR3 region has 14 residues. As DNA, the CDR3 is TGTGCCATCAGCCCCCGGGACATGCAGACTGAAGCTTTCTTT. Its protein is CAISPRDMQTEAFF.

DNA of the CDR3: TGCGCCAGCAGCCCGGGACAGGGAACGGAGAATGAGCAGTTCTTC. This sequence encodes CASSPGQGTENEQFF. The chain carries TRBV5-1 and TRBJ2-1, with TRBD1 matching over 9 bases. V shed 4 bases, J shed 7 bases, and the junction held 9 bases outside the gene matches. CDR1 is SGHRS, CDR2 YFSETQ, per germline. This CDR3 is built from 15 residues.

V and J are TRBV29-1 and TRBJ2-7; TRBD1 agrees at 9 bases. From germline, CDR1 is SQVTM and CDR2 ANQGSEA. With 4 bases clipped from V and 0 bases from J, the junction kept 4 bases outside the gene matches. The CDR3 length is 14 residues. CDR3 in amino acids: CSVAMTGGSYEQYF. The CDR3 nucleotides are TGCAGCGTTGCTATGACAGGGGGCTCCTACGAGCAGTACTTC.

This clone was counted once. The chain carries TRBV12-5 and TRBJ2-1, with 9 positions matching TRBD2. Looked up from germline, CDR1 is LGHNT and CDR2 is FRNRAP. The CDR3 sequence is 15 residues long. The trim removed 2 bases at V and 4 bases at J, leaving 3 bases unmatched. The CDR3 sequence: CASGLFSGSYNEQFF. Written as DNA, the CDR3 is TGTGCTAGTGGTTTGTTTAGCGGGAGTTACAATGAGCAGTTCTTC.

The V call is TRBV15, the J call TRBJ2-7, with 7 bases fitting TRBD1. J was trimmed by 1 base and V by 3 bases; bases with no gene match: 6. CDR1 is LNHNV, CDR2 YYDKDF, per germline (reference sequence). The CDR3 is 15 residues long. CDR3 amino acids: CATSRGRGISYEQYF. Here the CDR3 DNA reads TGTGCCACCAGCAGGGGCAGGGGGATTTCCTACGAGCAGTACTTC.

The gene calls are TRBV7-9 and TRBJ2-7; D gene unclear. This CDR3 contains 13 residues. Trimming removed 1 base from V and 2 bases from J, with 6 bases in between. Germline V gives CDR1 SEHNR, CDR2 FQNEAQ (reference sequence). The CDR3 loop is CASSLDGTYEQYF. CDR3 DNA sequence: TGTGCCAGCAGCTTAGACGGCACCTACGAGCAGTACTTC.

V gene TRBV5-1 combines with J gene TRBJ1-2, with 7 bases that match TRBD1. V trimming: 0 bases; J trimming: 2 bases; junction bases outside the gene matches: 7. This CDR3 contains 16 residues. Germline CDR1 reads SGHRS; CDR2 reads YFSETQ. For the CDR3, the DNA is TGCGCCAGCAGCTTGGGACCAAGAGGGGGCAACTATGGCTACACCTTC. As protein: CASSLGPRGGNYGYTF.

With regard to this clone: A single base is all that separates this from a far larger clone, so a read error is likely. Different DNA sequences within this sample yield the same CDR3. This chain uses TRBV30 with TRBJ1-3, with TRBD1 as a possible D gene (6 bases). The CDR3 spans 15 residues. The V gene's germline CDR1 is GTSNPN and CDR2 SVGIG (reference sequence). V was trimmed by 5 bases and J by 7 bases, leaving 21 bases between them. The CDR3 coding sequence is TGTGCCTGGGACCCGGGACAACCAAACCTGAACACCATATATTTT. This encodes CAWDPGQPNLNTIYF.

This clone was counted at least ten times. V usage is TRBV14 and J usage is TRBJ2-5; D unclear. The CDR3 runs 13 residues. Looked up from germline, CDR1 is SGHDN and CDR2 is FVKESK. V lost 0 bases and J lost 7, with 9 bases in between. CDR3 in amino acids: CASSQDTLGTQYF. The DNA of the CDR3 is TGTGCCAGCAGCCAAGATACACTGGGGACCCAGTACTTC.

V is TRBV10-3 and J is TRBJ2-3, with 9 bases aligning to TRBD2. The CDR3 is made up of 16 amino acids. Germline V gene lookup returns CDR1 ENHRY and CDR2 SYGVKD. V shed 10 bases and J 2 bases; nucleotides not matched to a gene: 13. CDR3 sequence reads: CATREHIAGDTDTQYF. The CDR3 nucleotides are TGTGCCACCCGGGAGCATATAGCGGGAGACACAGATACGCAGTATTTT.

There are a few counts of this clone. The chain is built from TRBV6-1 and TRBJ2-6; no definite D call. Germline V CDR1 and CDR2: MNHNS, SASEGT. The V gene lost 4 bases and the J gene lost 1 base, with 8 bases spanning the gap. This CDR3 is 15 amino acids long. The CDR3 loop is CASSGEVSGANVLTF. For the CDR3, the DNA is TGTGCCAGCAGTGGGGAAGTATCTGGGGCCAACGTCCTGACTTTC.

The gene calls are TRBV28 and TRBJ2-7; D unclear. The germline V and J ends were trimmed by 1 base and 4 bases, with 8 bases remaining between them. Germline V lookup: CDR1 MDHEN, CDR2 SYDVKM. The CDR3 is 13 residues long. The CDR3 nucleotides read TGTGCCAGCAGTTTATTCGTCCGTTACGAGCAGTACTTC. It yields the protein CASSLFVRYEQYF.

The chain couples TRBV5-1 to TRBJ2-2, with D perhaps TRBD1 (6 bases). The CDR3 totals 15 residues. Trimming shortened V by 4 bases and J by 0 bases, and 10 bases separated the two germline ends. The germline V gene encodes CDR1 SGHRS and CDR2 YFSETQ. Here the CDR3 DNA reads TGCGCCAGCAGCCGGGACAACCCGAACACCGGGGAGCTGTTTTTT. As protein: CASSRDNPNTGELFF.

The chain recombines TRBV4-2 with TRBJ2-7, with 8 bases aligning to TRBD1. V lost 4 bases, J lost 0 bases, and 11 bases stayed unmatched. CDR3 size: 17 residues. Germline V lookup: CDR1 LGHNA, CDR2 YNFKEQ. The CDR3 DNA reads as TGTGCCAGCAGCCGAGTCGCGGGACAGGAGAGCTCCTACGAGCAGTACTTC. Translating it yields CASSRVAGQESSYEQYF.